This T cell receptor beta chain was sequenced in a study of shared clonotypes between healthy human individuals. Study in general: Per donor, CD8 memory used one plate, CD8 naive used two, CD4 memory used three and CD4 naive used three.

Germline CDR1 and CDR2: SEHNR and FQNEAQ (reference sequence). Trimming took 2 bases from V and 3 from J, leaving 6 bases between them. The CDR3 covers 13 residues. Execution of the assay was at deep level. Assay: immunoSEQ multiplex PCR; the TCRdb copy retains only in-frame clones and omits some. This table has 2.5 million or so clones, about 92% appearing once. Comment on this clone: Antigen: not known.

Study-wide results and caveats: Sorted-subset samples were not fully sequenced, rarefaction indicated.

The source material was naive CD4+ T cells sorted from blood. This sample's subset: CD45RA+ positively selected. The sequence was obtained from a man younger than 30 in good health. J is TRBJ2-3 and V is TRBV7-9, with a weak D call TRBD1 (5 bases). CDR3 coding DNA: TGTGCCAGCAGCTTACGACAGACAGATACGCAGTATTTT. This codes for CASSLRQTDTQYF.